This T cell receptor beta chain stems from a study of blood T cell repertoires in COVID-19. Study in general: Samples of COVID-19 (acute and convalescent) were obtained from the United States, Italy and Spain. The cDNA or gDNA used as material had been derived from T cells, B-cell-depleted T cells, or PBMCs.

V lost 6 bases to trimming and J lost 4 bases, with 13 bases between them. The CDR3 is 13 residues long. Germline CDR1 reads SNHLY; CDR2 reads FYNNEI. Original analysis: Estimation of nucleated cell counts was performed using reference gene primer amplification. Generated by immunoSEQ multiplex PCR, the TCRdb table keeps only in-frame clones and is missing some. V, J and clone size derive from that table, while D and trimming were established from the DNA sequence. The sample includes 250,000 to 300,000 clones, roughly 90% of them seen just once. The chain employs TRBV2 and TRBJ2-7; maybe TRBD2 (6 bases). This clonotype originated in a man aged 30-40 years with active or convalescent COVID-19. Input material: peripheral blood. The CDR3 region has the DNA TGTGCCAGCAGCTACGGGACTCTTTACGAGCAGTACTTC. Amino acid sequence: CASSYGTLYEQYF.